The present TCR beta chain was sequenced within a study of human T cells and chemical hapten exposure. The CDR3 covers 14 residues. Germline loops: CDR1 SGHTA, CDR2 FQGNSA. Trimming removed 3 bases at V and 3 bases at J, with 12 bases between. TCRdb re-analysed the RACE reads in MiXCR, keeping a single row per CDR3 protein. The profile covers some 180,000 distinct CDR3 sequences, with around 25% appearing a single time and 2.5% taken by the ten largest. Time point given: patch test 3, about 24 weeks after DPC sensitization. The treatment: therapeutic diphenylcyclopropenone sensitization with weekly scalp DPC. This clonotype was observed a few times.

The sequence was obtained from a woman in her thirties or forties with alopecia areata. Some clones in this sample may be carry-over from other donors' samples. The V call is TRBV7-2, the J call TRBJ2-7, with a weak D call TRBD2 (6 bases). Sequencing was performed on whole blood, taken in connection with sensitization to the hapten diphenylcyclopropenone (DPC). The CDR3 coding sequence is TGTGCCAGCAGCTTTTTATGGGGGGACTACGAGCAGTACTTC. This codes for CASSFLWGDYEQYF. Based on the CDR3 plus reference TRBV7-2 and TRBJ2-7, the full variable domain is GAGVSQSPSNKVTEKGKDVELRCDPISGHTALYWYRQSLGQGLEFLIYFQGNSAPDKSGLPSDRFSAERTGGSVSTLTIQRTQQEDSAVYLCASSFLWGDYEQYFGPGTRLTVT.